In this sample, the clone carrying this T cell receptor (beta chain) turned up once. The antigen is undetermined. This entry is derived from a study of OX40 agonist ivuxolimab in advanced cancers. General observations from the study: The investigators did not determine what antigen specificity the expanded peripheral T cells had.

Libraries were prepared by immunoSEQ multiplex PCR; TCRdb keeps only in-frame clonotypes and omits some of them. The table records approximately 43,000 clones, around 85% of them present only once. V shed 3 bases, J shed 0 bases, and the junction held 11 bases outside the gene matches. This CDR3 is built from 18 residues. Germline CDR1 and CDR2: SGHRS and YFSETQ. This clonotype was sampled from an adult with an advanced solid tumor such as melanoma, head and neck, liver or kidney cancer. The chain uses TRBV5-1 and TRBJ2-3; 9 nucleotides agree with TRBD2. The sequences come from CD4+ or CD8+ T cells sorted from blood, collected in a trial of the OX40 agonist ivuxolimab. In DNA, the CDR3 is TGCGCCAGCAGCTCTCGGCTAGCGGGATCGACTAGCACAGATACGCAGTATTTT. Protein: CASSSRLAGSTSTDTQYF.